The 2 T cell receptor beta chains below come from one sample, sequenced in a study of graft-versus-host responses after intestinal transplantation. Antigens of these TCRs are unknown. This table comes from immunoSEQ multiplex PCR, and its TCRdb copy is limited to in-frame clones, with some not included. This table holds 99,000 or so clones, about 90% found once. The specimen comprised unstimulated CD4+ T cells sorted from spleen or lymph node cells, sampled before intestinal transplant. The receptor set was obtained from a human donor who received an intestinal transplant.

The chain is built from TRBV30 and TRBJ2-7; TRBD2 agrees at 8 bases. Germline V lookup: CDR1 GTSNPN, CDR2 SVGIG (reference sequence). This CDR3 is 13 amino acids long. Germline trimming cut 0 bases from V and 7 bases from J; bases unmatched to any gene: 5. CDR3 sequence: CAWSVSGSSEQYF. The CDR3 nucleotides read TGTGCCTGGAGTGTAAGCGGGAGTAGTGAGCAGTACTTC.

This chain joins TRBV5-6 and TRBJ2-3; D is ambiguous. V was pared by 4 bases and J by 5 bases, with 17 bases between. This CDR3 comprises 15 residues. In germline, CDR1 is SGHDT, CDR2 YYEEEE. The CDR3 protein is CASSAPPSAVDTQYF. The DNA of the CDR3 is TGTGCCAGCAGCGCCCCGCCGAGCGCAGTAGATACGCAGTATTTT.